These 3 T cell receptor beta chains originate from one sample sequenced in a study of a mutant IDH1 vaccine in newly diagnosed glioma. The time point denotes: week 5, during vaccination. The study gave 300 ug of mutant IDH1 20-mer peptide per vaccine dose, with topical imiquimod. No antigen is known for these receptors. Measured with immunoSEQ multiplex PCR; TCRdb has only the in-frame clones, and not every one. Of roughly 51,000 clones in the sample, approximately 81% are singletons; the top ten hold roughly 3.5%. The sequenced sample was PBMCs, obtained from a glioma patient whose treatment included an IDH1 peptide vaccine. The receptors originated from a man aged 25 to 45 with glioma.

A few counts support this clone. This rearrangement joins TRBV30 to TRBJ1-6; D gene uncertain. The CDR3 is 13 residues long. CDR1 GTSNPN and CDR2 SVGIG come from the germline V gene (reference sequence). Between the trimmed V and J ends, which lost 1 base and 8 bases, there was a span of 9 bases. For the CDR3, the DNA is TGTGCCTGGAGTGGTTATGCGGATTCACCCCTCCACTTT. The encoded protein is CAWSGYADSPLHF.

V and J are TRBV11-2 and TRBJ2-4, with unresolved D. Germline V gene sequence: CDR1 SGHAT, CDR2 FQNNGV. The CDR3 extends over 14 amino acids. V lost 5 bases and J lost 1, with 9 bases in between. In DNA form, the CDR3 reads TGTGCCAGCAGCCCAACCGGGGCCAAAAACATTCAGTACTTC. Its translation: CASSPTGAKNIQYF.

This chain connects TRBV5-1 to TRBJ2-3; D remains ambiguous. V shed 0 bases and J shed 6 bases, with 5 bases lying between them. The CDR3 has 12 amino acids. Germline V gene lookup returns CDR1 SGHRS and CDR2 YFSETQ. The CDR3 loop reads CASSLVGDTQYF. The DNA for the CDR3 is TGCGCCAGCAGCTTGGTCGGGGATACGCAGTATTTT. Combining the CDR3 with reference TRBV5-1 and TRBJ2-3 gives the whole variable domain KAGVTQTPRYLIKTRGQQVTLSCSPISGHRSVSWYQQTPGQGLQFLFEYFSETQRNKGNFPGRFSGRQFSNSRSEMNVSTLELGDSALYLCASSLVGDTQYFGPGTRLTVL.